The T cell receptor beta chain under discussion was sequenced for a study of blood T cell repertoires in COVID-19 (dated by TCRdb to 2018 to 2021). Context from the whole study: Collaborator samples came from the United States, Italy and Spain and covered acute and convalescent phases of COVID-19. The material from the prospective study consisted of cDNA or gDNA derived from T cells, B-cell-depleted T cells, or PBMCs. Subjects who had been exposed to COVID-19, were actively infected with it, or had recovered from it provided the deeply sampled blood TCRbeta repertoires that made up the dataset. The repertoires were made available in a free public database intended to serve as a resource for research on the immune response to SARS-CoV-2. Samples were obtained from the ongoing ImmuneRACE study (first 160 participants) and from 1,200 or so subjects provided by 6 global collaborators. The sample metadata nearly always contained a de-identified subject ID, COVID-19 status, age in years and sex. Where available, HLA class I and class II types were obtained from metadata supplied by the sample provider rather than from assay-based typing. General study outcomes and caveats: The quantity of clinical and demographic metadata differed by source and by participant and was supplied without curation.

Judged by its sample share, this clone qualifies as medium-sized (0.01 to 0.1%). Its antigen has not been determined. No base-level quality is on record; no much larger clone is a single base apart. Looking up the germline V gene yields CDR1 MGHRA and CDR2 YSYEKL. There are 16 amino acids in the CDR3, from cysteine to phenylalanine inclusive. Only the CDR3 portion is preserved as DNA: 48 bases, with reading frame beginning at the first base. V is cut by 5 bases and J by 1 base, and the space between the germline ends is 15 bases. The immunoSEQ Assay, a bias-controlled multiplex PCR, was used to amplify TCRbeta CDR3 regions from genomic DNA. Processing in the source paper ran as follows. The number of nucleated cells in each sample was estimated from the amplification of reference gene primers within the assay. Sequence reads were collapsed and filtered to measure the absolute abundance of every unique TCRbeta CDR3 rearrangement. For each sample, productive Simpson clonality was calculated as the square root of Simpson's diversity index over productive rearrangements. This immuneACCESS table, as held by TCRdb, lists in-frame sequences with V and J called but not all clones. Of the missing ones, under half trace to an unresolved V gene in checked studies; the others have no known cause. V and J calls plus clone size are reproduced from that table; the DNA served to infer D and trimming. This sample is represented by some 300,000 clones; around 87% of them were singletons. About 2% of the sample belongs to the ten largest clones.

Whole blood was collected in K2EDTA tubes by collaborating institutions according to the institutions' own protocols. For TCRbeta analysis, collaborator samples were shipped as frozen whole blood, as isolated PBMCs, or as DNA extracted from either sample type. The sequence derives from a man between 18 and 35 years old with active or convalescent COVID-19. This chain is built from TRBV4-1 and TRBJ2-1, with the D gene uncertain. The sample comprised peripheral blood. The CDR3 protein sequence reads: CASSTFRSISYNEQFF. The DNA sequence is as follows: TGCGCCAGCAGCACCTTCAGGTCTATATCCTACAATGAGCAGTTCTTC.